This T cell receptor (beta chain) was observed in a study of cytomegalovirus exposure and HLA in healthy donors. This CDR3 has 12 amino acids. Germline CDR1 is SNHLY and CDR2 is FYNNEI. The table lists this clone with a count of one. Compared with germline, one end of the junction differs, possibly owing to a read error. The PCR had 60 Vbeta and 13 Jbeta primers. Libraries were prepared by immunoSEQ multiplex PCR; TCRdb keeps only in-frame clonotypes and omits some of them. The data hold about 120,000 clones, with over 70% observed a single time. The source of this sequence is a young man in good health and CMV-seropositive. The sample was PBMCs. This chain links TRBV2 with TRBJ2-7, with D possibly being TRBD2 (5 bases). CDR3 in DNA: TGTGCCAGCAGTGACGAGGGAATCCTTAAAAATTTC. Translating gives CASSDEGILKNF.